These 25 T cell receptor beta chains were all obtained from the same sample, sequenced in a study of OX40 agonist ivuxolimab in advanced cancers. Libraries came from the immunoSEQ multiplex PCR assay. Sourced from immuneACCESS, this table was stored by TCRdb with only in-frame sequences that have V and J called. A share of the clones is absent; for the studies checked, an unresolved V gene accounts for under half, and the remainder has no known explanation. The sample records tens of thousands of clones, 84% of which are singletons. The biggest ten clones account for around 1.1% of the sample. Sequences were derived from CD4+ or CD8+ T cells sorted from blood, sampled in a trial of the OX40 agonist ivuxolimab. The receptor source for this set is an adult with an advanced solid tumor such as melanoma, head and neck, liver or kidney cancer.

The V call is TRBV27, the J call TRBJ1-1, with TRBD1 matching over 9 bases. This CDR3 contains 17 residues. Per the germline V gene, CDR1 is MNHEY and CDR2 is SMNVEV (reference sequence). Trimming removed 3 bases from V and 1 base from J; junction bases left unmatched: 9. The CDR3 is CASSFLARDRANTEAFF. The DNA for the CDR3 is TGTGCCAGCAGTTTCCTGGCGAGGGACAGGGCGAACACTGAAGCTTTCTTT.

The rearrangement joins TRBV28 to TRBJ1-2; D is uncertain. Germline CDR1 and CDR2: MDHEN and SYDVKM. The CDR3 covers 12 residues. Trimming pared 3 bases from V and 14 bases from J, leaving 16 bases between. CDR3 bases: TGTGCCAGCAGTTTCTCCGAGGGCACCTTGACCTTC. This encodes CASSFSEGTLTF.

This chain joins TRBV7-3 and TRBJ1-1, with D perhaps matching TRBD1 (5 bases). V lost 5 bases and J lost 7, with 17 bases in between. The CDR3 has 14 residues. Germline assignment: CDR1 SGHTA and CDR2 FQGTGA. CDR3 region: CASSILGGTGEAFF. As DNA, the CDR3 is TGTGCCAGCAGCATCCTCGGGGGGACTGGTGAAGCTTTCTTT.

CDR3 amino acids: CAISESTGQGGLETQYF. The CDR3 coding sequence is TGTGCCATCAGTGAGTCCACCGGACAGGGCGGATTGGAGACCCAGTACTTC. The J gene is TRBJ2-5, the V gene TRBV10-3; 8 bases align to TRBD1. Per the germline V gene, CDR1 is ENHRY and CDR2 is SYGVKD. The trim removed 0 bases at V and 5 bases at J, leaving 11 bases unmatched. The CDR3 has 17 amino acids.

This sequence joins TRBV23-1 and TRBJ1-1; D not certain. TRBV23-1 is marked as an open reading frame, function uncertain. The CDR3 runs to 14 residues. Trimming left V 8 bases short and J 0 bases short, with 13 bases between. The CDR3 bases are TGCGCCAGCGGGCAGCGGCGGTTGAACACTGAAGCTTTCTTT. Amino acids: CASGQRRLNTEAFF.

The rearrangement joins TRBV2 to TRBJ2-3; weak D call: TRBD2 (5 bases). The germline V gene has CDR1 SNHLY and CDR2 FYNNEI. The CDR3 is made up of 15 amino acids. Trimming pared 6 bases from V and 1 base from J, leaving 14 bases between. Here the CDR3 reads CASSLLVSGTDTQYF. The DNA of the CDR3 is TGTGCCAGCAGCCTACTAGTGTCTGGCACAGATACGCAGTATTTT.

The V and J genes are TRBV25-1 and TRBJ2-1, with D tentatively TRBD2 (5 bases). Germline V gene data show CDR1 as MGHDK and CDR2 as SYGVNS. The V and J ends lost 4 bases and 6 bases respectively, with 7 bases between them. CDR3 size: 12 residues. CDR3 region: CASSGRGNEQFF. CDR3 sequence (DNA): TGTGCCAGCAGTGGCCGGGGCAATGAGCAGTTCTTC.

The gene calls are TRBV9 and TRBJ1-6; D remains unclear. CDR3 size: 16 residues. The ends were cut back, 3 bases at V and 2 bases at J, with 12 bases in the middle. Germline loops: CDR1 SGDLS, CDR2 YYNGEE. The CDR3 DNA sequence: TGTGCCAGCAGCGAAAGGGAGTTCCCCTATAATTCACCCCTCCACTTT. Protein: CASSEREFPYNSPLHF. Looking up the rest from reference TRBV9 and TRBJ1-6 gives the full variable domain: DSGVTQTPKHLITATGQRVTLRCSPRSGDLSVYWYQQSLDQGLQFLIQYYNGEERAKGNILERFSAQQFPDLHSELNLSSLELGDSALYFCASSEREFPYNSPLHFGNGTRLTVT.

This clone was seen only once. The J gene is TRBJ2-7, the V gene TRBV28; 8 bases match TRBD1. Germline CDR1 reads MDHEN; CDR2 reads SYDVKM. J gave up 2 bases and V 4 bases, and 7 bases lay outside the gene matches. This CDR3 spans 15 amino acids. DNA for the CDR3: TGTGCCAGCAGTTCTCCGGGACAGGACCCCTACGAGCAGTACTTC. Protein product: CASSSPGQDPYEQYF.

This chain connects TRBV7-2 to TRBJ2-5; 8 bases line up with TRBD1. This CDR3 is built from 14 residues. J lost 5 bases, V lost 2 bases, and 4 bases had no gene match. The germline gives CDR1 SGHTA, CDR2 FQGNSA. DNA for the CDR3: TGTGCCAGCAGCTTAACAGGGGGGCGTGAGACCCAGTACTTC. This gives the protein CASSLTGGRETQYF.

This clone was detected only once. This chain joins TRBV4-1 and TRBJ2-5; TRBD2 matches at 7 bases. The CDR3 has 14 amino acids. Germline V CDR1 and CDR2: MGHRA, YSYEKL. Germline trimming cut 0 bases from V and 6 bases from J; bases unmatched to any gene: 4. The CDR3 coding sequence is TGCGCCAGCAGCCAAGATTCAGGGACTAAGACCCAGTACTTC. Amino acids: CASSQDSGTKTQYF.

The rearrangement joins TRBV28 to TRBJ2-4; D unresolved. The V end was cut by 6 bases, the J end by 7 bases, with 10 bases between. The CDR3 totals 12 residues. Germline values: CDR1 MDHEN, CDR2 SYDVKM. The CDR3 sequence is CASSPSGNIQYF. The CDR3 DNA reads TGTGCCAGCAGCCCCTCGGGTAACATTCAGTACTTC. The variable domain in full, completed from reference TRBV28 and TRBJ2-4, reads DVKVTQSSRYLVKRTGEKVFLECVQDMDHENMFWYRQDPGLGLRLIYFSYDVKMKEKGDIPEGYSVSREKKERFSLILESASTNQTSMYLCASSPSGNIQYFGAGTRLSVL.

The J gene is TRBJ2-5, the V gene TRBV29-1; 12 bases map to TRBD2. CDR1 is SQVTM and CDR2 is ANQGSEA in the germline V gene. V shed 0 bases, J shed 3 bases, and the junction held 5 bases outside the gene matches. This CDR3 has 16 residues. CDR3 in DNA: TGCAGCGTTGAAGACCCGGGACTAGCGGGCAAAGAGACCCAGTACTTC. Protein product: CSVEDPGLAGKETQYF.

V and J are TRBV6-1 and TRBJ2-1; D unclear. Germline-derived CDR1 and CDR2 are MNHNS and SASEGT. The CDR3 totals 15 residues. V gave up 1 base and J gave up 0 bases, with 7 bases separating them. DNA for the CDR3: TGTGCCAGCAGTGAAGGCTTTAGCTCCTACAATGAGCAGTTCTTC. The encoded protein is CASSEGFSSYNEQFF.

V gene TRBV10-3 combines with J gene TRBJ2-3; D is possibly TRBD1 or TRBD2 (5 bases each). The V gene's germline CDR1 is ENHRY and CDR2 SYGVKD. V lost 3 bases and J 3 bases, leaving 10 bases between the germline ends. The CDR3 sequence is 14 residues long. CDR3 bases: TGTGCCATCAGTGACGGGACGGGGACAGATACGCAGTATTTT. This sequence encodes CAISDGTGTDTQYF.

This chain connects TRBV19 to TRBJ1-5, with TRBD1 matching 10 bases. CDR3 length: 16 residues. With 5 bases clipped from V and 1 base from J, the junction kept 5 bases outside the gene matches. The germline gives CDR1 LNHDA, CDR2 SQIVND (reference sequence). The CDR3 is CASSLRTGGSNQPQHF. The CDR3 region has the DNA TGTGCCAGTAGTCTTCGGACAGGGGGGAGCAATCAGCCCCAGCATTTT.

The chain recombines TRBV6-5 with TRBJ2-5; D unresolved. CDR1 MNHEY and CDR2 SVGAGI come from the germline V gene. V was clipped by 0 bases and J by 1 base, with 6 bases between them. The CDR3 extends over 14 amino acids. The CDR3 coding sequence is TGTGCCAGCAGTTACTCTAGGCTCCAAGAGACCCAGTACTTC. This codes for CASSYSRLQETQYF.

J is TRBJ1-5 and V is TRBV2; D is unresolved. The length of the CDR3 is 12 residues. Germline V lookup: CDR1 SNHLY, CDR2 FYNNEI. V was cut by 8 bases and J by 1 base, with 6 bases left in between. The CDR3 DNA is TGTGCCAGCGGCCGGAGCAATCAGCCCCAGCATTTT. It codes for CASGRSNQPQHF.

The chain is built from TRBV28 and TRBJ1-5; 10 bases line up with TRBD1. The length of the CDR3 is 15 residues. Losses at the gene ends were 5 bases for V and 11 bases for J; bases not matched to a gene: 12. Germline CDR1 is MDHEN and CDR2 is SYDVKM. CDR3 loop: CASSLPRTGGKAQHF. The DNA of the CDR3 is TGTGCCAGCAGTCTCCCCCGGACAGGGGGAAAAGCCCAGCATTTT. The variable domain in full, with the rest retrieved from reference TRBV28 and TRBJ1-5, is DVKVTQSSRYLVKRTGEKVFLECVQDMDHENMFWYRQDPGLGLRLIYFSYDVKMKEKGDIPEGYSVSREKKERFSLILESASTNQTSMYLCASSLPRTGGKAQHFGDGTRLSIL.

The rearrangement uses TRBV27 and TRBJ2-7; 8 bases are shared with TRBD1. Trimming at V came to 6 bases and at J to 0 bases, leaving 7 bases not matched to a gene. Germline V gene data show CDR1 as MNHEY and CDR2 as SMNVEV (reference sequence). The CDR3 covers 15 residues. In nucleotides, the CDR3 is TGTGCCAGCAGCCCTGGACAGGGCAGCTCCTACGAGCAGTACTTC. Its protein is CASSPGQGSSYEQYF.

This clone appeared a single time. The CDR3 reads CASSLGDRETQYF. Here the CDR3 DNA reads TGTGCCAGCAGCTTAGGCGACAGAGAGACCCAGTACTTC. This chain joins TRBV7-6 and TRBJ2-5; D may be TRBD1 (5 bases). V shed 1 base and J shed 4 bases, with 7 bases lying between them. The CDR3 has 13 residues. Germline V gives CDR1 SGHVS, CDR2 FNYEAQ. Full variable domain (remainder filled in from reference TRBV7-6 and TRBJ2-5): GAGVSQSPRYKVTKRGQDVALRCDPISGHVSLYWYRQALGQGPEFLTYFNYEAQQDKSGLPNDRFSAERPEGSISTLTIQRTEQRDSAMYRCASSLGDRETQYFGPGTRLLVL.

The gene calls are TRBV7-3 and TRBJ2-1, with a possible D match to TRBD2 (7 bases). V was cut by 2 bases and J by 8 bases, with 13 bases left in between. The CDR3 consists of 14 residues. Per the germline V gene, CDR1 is SGHTA and CDR2 is FQGTGA. The CDR3 region has the DNA TGTGCCAGCAGCTTACCGGGGGGCTCGGATGAGCAGTTCTTC. Its translation: CASSLPGGSDEQFF.

CDR3 region: CASMRRGEKLFF. In DNA, the CDR3 is TGTGCCAGCATGAGGCGCGGTGAAAAACTGTTTTTT. V is TRBV25-1 and J is TRBJ1-4, with D hard to call. Germline CDR1 reads MGHDK; CDR2 reads SYGVNS. The CDR3 extends over 12 amino acids. V lost 7 bases to trimming and J lost 7 bases, with 10 bases between them.

CDR3 region: CASSVGEGQAFF. The CDR3 region has the DNA TGTGCCAGTAGTGTGGGTGAAGGGCAAGCTTTCTTT. This rearrangement joins TRBV19 to TRBJ1-1; no clear D gene. The V gene lost 5 bases and the J gene lost 9 bases, with 13 bases spanning the gap. The CDR3 extends over 12 amino acids. Germline loops: CDR1 LNHDA, CDR2 SQIVND (reference sequence).

This clone has only one observation. The rearrangement joins TRBV19 to TRBJ2-2; the D gene could be TRBD1 or TRBD2 (5 bases each). This CDR3 is 17 amino acids long. The V gene lost 3 bases and the J gene lost 3 bases, with 17 bases spanning the gap. Germline V CDR1 and CDR2: LNHDA, SQIVND (reference sequence). The CDR3 protein is CASSMAEGTPDTGELFF. In nucleotides, the CDR3 is TGTGCCAGTAGTATGGCCGAAGGGACCCCCGACACCGGGGAGCTGTTTTTT.